This passage covers 15 T cell receptor beta chains from one sample sequenced in a study of CD8 T cells in ankylosing spondylitis. General observations from the study: For ankylosing spondylitis blood, a TCR beta motif of 7 to 9 highly homologous variants appeared characteristic.

Their specific antigens are unknown. In TCRdb, the 5' RACE reads were re-called with MiXCR into one record per CDR3 protein. This sample has under 250,000 distinct CDR3 sequences, with about 7% found just once. The specimen was blood, either unsorted or a sorted T cell fraction (not recorded which). The receptors stem from a male donor with ankylosing spondylitis.

This clonotype was seen ten or more times. The chain is built from TRBV11-2 and TRBJ2-1; 10 nucleotides agree with TRBD2. V lost 0 bases to trimming and J lost 6 bases; unmatched junction nucleotides: 2. CDR1 is SGHAT and CDR2 is FQNNGV in the germline V gene. The CDR3 runs 15 residues. The CDR3 DNA reads TGTGCCAGCAGCTTAGACCCTAGCGGGAGCAATGAGCAGTTCTTC. Amino acids: CASSLDPSGSNEQFF. Drawing the rest from reference TRBV11-2 and TRBJ2-1, the complete variable domain is EAGVAQSPRYKIIEKRQSVAFWCNPISGHATLYWYQQILGQGPKLLIQFQNNGVVDDSQLPKDRFSAERLKGVDSTLKIQPAKLEDSAVYLCASSLDPSGSNEQFFGPGTRLTVL.

A word on this clonotype: Without the conserved terminal phenylalanine or tryptophan, this CDR3 likely stems from a read error. The chain uses TRBV4-1 and TRBJ2-7, with D unclear. This CDR3 contains 13 residues. V was cut by 5 bases and J by 3 bases, with 11 bases left in between. CDR1 and CDR2 from the germline V gene are MGHRA and YSYEKL. The CDR3 DNA is TGCGCCAGCAGCTCCGACACCTACTACGAGCAGTACATC. Amino acids: CASSSDTYYEQYI.

This clonotype was observed a few times. The chain employs TRBV2 and TRBJ2-1; D possibly corresponds to TRBD1 (6 bases). Germline CDR1 and CDR2: SNHLY and FYNNEI. The CDR3 is 12 residues long. The V gene lost 7 bases and the J gene lost 9 bases, with 13 bases spanning the gap. CDR3 region: CASTGGWSEQFF. CDR3 in DNA: TGTGCCAGCACTGGGGGCTGGAGTGAGCAGTTCTTC.

This clonotype was seen at least ten times. The chain carries TRBV13 and TRBJ2-3; D is possibly TRBD1 (5 bases). V lost 5 bases to trimming and J lost 6 bases, with 18 bases between them. The CDR3 extends over 15 amino acids. From germline, CDR1 is PRHDT and CDR2 FYEKMQ (reference sequence). In DNA, the CDR3 is TGTGCCAGCAGCCCGACGGTGTCTGGGGCGGATACGCAGTATTTT. Amino acid sequence: CASSPTVSGADTQYF.

The chain links TRBV7-2 to TRBJ2-7; 7 nucleotides agree with TRBD2. CDR1 is SGHTA and CDR2 is FQGNSA in the germline V gene. The CDR3 runs to 15 residues. V dropped 6 bases and J dropped 3; count of bases not matched to a gene: 11. CDR3 residues: CASRLTSVGDYEQYF. The CDR3 DNA follows: TGTGCCAGCAGACTTACTAGCGTGGGGGACTACGAGCAGTACTTC.

This clonotype was counted only a few times. The chain combines TRBV20-1 with TRBJ2-3; unclear D gene. In germline, CDR1 is DFQATT, CDR2 SNEGSKA (reference sequence). The CDR3 is 16 amino acids. V lost 5 bases and J lost 1, with 19 bases in between. As DNA, the CDR3 is TGCAGTGCTGAGACAAGACGCTGGAAGGGCACAGATACGCAGTATTTT. The encoded protein is CSAETRRWKGTDTQYF.

This clonotype has ten or more counts. The rearrangement joins TRBV7-6 to TRBJ2-1; D is unclear. The V gene lost 0 bases and the J gene lost 10 bases, with 10 bases spanning the gap. The CDR3 totals 13 residues. Germline assignment: CDR1 SGHVS and CDR2 FNYEAQ. The CDR3 DNA is TGTGCCAGCAGCTTAGCGGTCATTAGGGAGCAGTTCTTC. Translation: CASSLAVIREQFF.

This clonotype was detected a few times. The chain joins TRBV3-1 to TRBJ2-1; D is perhaps TRBD1 (5 bases). Germline lookup yields CDR1 LGHDT and CDR2 YNNKEL (reference sequence). V lost 2 bases and J 6 bases, leaving 26 bases between the germline ends. This CDR3 is 19 amino acids long. The CDR3 DNA is TGTGCCAGCAGCCAATTCCCAAATCACCGGCAGGGTGGTCGCAATGAGCAGTTCTTC. Translated, it gives CASSQFPNHRQGGRNEQFF.

In its sample, this clonotype was seen a few times. This chain joins TRBV4-3 and TRBJ2-7; 8 bases line up with TRBD2. Trimming cost V 3 bases and J 2 bases; bases outside gene matches: 9. This CDR3 contains 16 residues. CDR1 is LGHNA, CDR2 YSLEER, per germline. CDR3 sequence: CASSQTAGGEAYEQYF. The CDR3 nucleotides read TGCGCCAGCAGCCAGACGGCCGGGGGGGAGGCCTACGAGCAGTACTTC.

This clonotype was counted at least ten times. The V gene is TRBV12-3 or TRBV12-4, the J gene TRBJ2-1, with a tentative D call TRBD2 (6 bases). Trimming took off 9 bases at V and 8 bases at J, with 23 bases between the two ends. This CDR3 has 15 amino acids. CDR3 in DNA: TGTGCCAGTGGAGTCGGGGGTCCTCTGGGGGATGAGCAGTTCTTC. Residues: CASGVGGPLGDEQFF.

Many counts were recorded for this clonotype. The chain employs TRBV7-2 and TRBJ2-1; tentative D call: TRBD2 (6 bases). Germline values: CDR1 SGHTA, CDR2 FQGNSA. Trimming shortened V by 5 bases and J by 7 bases, and 9 bases separated the two germline ends. The length of the CDR3 is 12 residues. The CDR3 region has the DNA TGTGCCAGCAGCAACCTAGCGAATGAGCAGTTCTTC. It specifies CASSNLANEQFF.

This clonotype was recorded at least ten times. The chain recombines TRBV4-3 with TRBJ2-2; D remains ambiguous. Trimming removed 0 bases at V and 7 bases at J, with 18 bases between. Germline CDR1 is LGHNA and CDR2 is YSLEER. The CDR3 spans 17 residues. The CDR3 DNA reads TGCGCCAGCAGCCAAGAAGTCGACACCCCGATGGGCGGGGAGCTGTTTTTT. This gives the protein CASSQEVDTPMGGELFF.

This chain connects TRBV7-9 to TRBJ2-3; a possible D gene is TRBD1 (6 bases). Trimming took off 5 bases at V and 6 bases at J, with 15 bases between the two ends. Germline V gives CDR1 SEHNR, CDR2 FQNEAQ (reference sequence). This CDR3 has 14 residues. For the CDR3, the DNA is TGTGCCAGCAGCGTCCCACAGGGTCGGGATACGCAGTATTTT. The encoded protein is CASSVPQGRDTQYF.

In its sample, this clonotype was seen many times. The chain carries TRBV9 and TRBJ2-3; 7 bases fit TRBD1. Per the germline V gene, CDR1 is SGDLS and CDR2 is YYNGEE. CDR3 length equals 14 residues. The V segment lost 4 bases and the J segment 2 bases; nucleotides outside the gene matches: 4. DNA for the CDR3: TGTGCCAGCAGCCAGGGGGATAACACAGATACGCAGTATTTT. This codes for CASSQGDNTDTQYF.

This clonotype has ten or more counts. The chain recombines TRBV7-9 with TRBJ2-5, with no clear D. Germline V gene sequence: CDR1 SEHNR, CDR2 FQNEAQ (reference sequence). This CDR3 is built from 15 residues. V lost 5 bases to trimming and J lost 5 bases, with 18 bases between them. The CDR3 region is CASSKSWTPEETQYF. DNA for the CDR3: TGTGCCAGCAGCAAGTCTTGGACGCCTGAGGAGACCCAGTACTTC.